What follows is one T cell receptor (beta chain) and its context. A few counts support this clonotype. Its specific antigen is unknown. Within one base of it there is no much larger clone, and no base qualities were kept. The sample was run on an Illumina NovaSeq 6000. TCRalpha and TCRbeta cDNA libraries were built by 5'RACE with constant-segment primers, adding sample barcodes and unique molecular identifiers. Trizol reagent was used to extract RNA from every sample. The libraries were amplified in two PCR steps, and the second step added a second sample barcode and Illumina TruSeq adapters. The libraries were sequenced on an Illumina NovaSeq using 2 x 150 bp paired-end reads. On the authors' methods: The reads were demultiplexed and collapsed into UMI-guided consensus sequences using migec v1.2.7. Using mixcr v2.1.11, UMI consensuses were aligned to TRA and TRB V and J templates and then assembled into clonotypes. A clonotype was counted as expanded or contracted only if both edgeR and NoisET called the change significant, with noise models trained on biological replicates. For edgeR calls, the thresholds were a false discovery rate-adjusted p below 0.01 and a log2 fold-change of 1. As an exploratory analysis of dynamics, max-normalized trajectories of the 1000 most abundant clonotypes were examined by PCA with hierarchical clustering. Separately sequenced CD4+ and CD8+ repertoires were used to assign the CD4 or CD8 phenotype of responding clones. The public reads were reanalyzed by TCRdb: fastp trimming at Q25, MiXCR alignment, in-frame beta chains only. Duplicate CDR3 protein sequences are folded into a single record with the most common DNA and genes. V and J calls and clone size were set by TCRdb, not the authors. The sample profile shows nearly 110,000 distinct CDR3 sequences; about an eighth of them were found once. Roughly 27% of the sample lies in the top ten.

This record comes from a study of T-cell memory formation after mild COVID-19 (dated by TCRdb to the early 2020s). As for the study more broadly: TCR sequence clusters from the two donors were largely donor specific. The cohort comprised two young, previously healthy adult volunteers, one female and one male. In two donors, T-cell clones that expanded and contracted after mild COVID-19 were followed by sequencing TCRalpha and TCRbeta repertoires longitudinally.

General study outcomes and caveats: SARS-CoV-2 specificity of the second-wave clones peaking on day 37 was not confirmed. Some responding clones were found in pre-infection memory, which suggests that pre-existing cross-reactive memory T cells took part in the SARS-CoV-2 response. The study included only two mild cases, and larger cohorts that include severe cases with pre-infection samples were judged to be necessary. Contracting CD4+ clones turned up mainly in the CM and EM memory subsets, whereas EMRA was where CD8+ clones were enriched. Balanced CD4/CD8 phenotypes were observed for clones contracting from day 15 to 85, whereas a bias towards CD4+ was observed for a second wave of clones expanding from day 15 to 37.

PBMCs were isolated by Ficoll-Paque density gradient centrifugation. Taken from cysteine to phenylalanine, the CDR3 has 16 residues. The retained sequence is limited to the CDR3, 48 bases, with the frame set at the first base. A distance of 14 bases separates the germline ends of V and J, which lose 5 bases and 0 bases respectively. CDR1 SGHVS and CDR2 FQNEAQ are derived from the germline V gene. The receptor's source is an adult woman who had mild COVID-19 (a few samples of this study predate the infection). The sample titles of this study are shuffled in the database, so cell type and time point are left out; the donor was told from shared clones. The sample consisted of PBMCs or a T cell subset sorted from them (not recorded which). Recombination connected TRBV7-8 to TRBJ2-1, with TRBD1 as a weak D call on 6 bases. The CDR3 corresponds to CASSEKGGSSYNEQFF. The DNA reads as follows: TGTGCCAGCAGCGAAAAAGGGGGTAGCTCCTACAATGAGCAGTTCTTC.